This TCR beta chain emerged from a study of CD8+ T cells in alopecia areata. Overall study context: Treatment comprised oral tofacitinib, 5 to 10 mg twice daily, in treated patients.

RNA was extracted and reverse transcribed into cDNA as the sequencing template. Assay: immunoSEQ multiplex PCR; the TCRdb copy retains only in-frame clones and omits some. Of 100,000 to 150,000 clones listed, approximately 57% are singletons. Findings and caveats of the study: Lesional scalp exceeded normal scalp in clonality, especially in alopecia totalis/universalis. Numerous clones, expanded in lesions, remained in scalp and blood during tofacitinib. With one nonresponder, baseline CD8+ expansion's link to response remains uncertain.

This clone was detected only once. Its specificity is unknown. Sample treatment: oral pan-JAK inhibitor, 5-10 mg twice daily. CDR1 is SGHRS and CDR2 is YFSETQ in the germline V gene. Unmatched junction bases numbered 2, after V lost 4 bases and J lost 0 bases. The CDR3 sequence is 15 residues long. Sequenced material: CD4+ T cells sorted from blood, taken at week 4, from a patient treated with tofacitinib. The clonotype comes from a human donor with alopecia areata. This chain connects TRBV5-1 to TRBJ2-7; 12 bases align to TRBD1. The CDR3 sequence is CASSQGQGASYEQYF. The CDR3 DNA follows: TGCGCCAGCAGCCAGGGACAGGGGGCCTCCTACGAGCAGTACTTC.